This T cell receptor (beta chain) stems from a study of blood T cell repertoires in COVID-19. On the study more broadly: Specimens from acute and convalescent COVID-19 originated in the United States, Italy and Spain. Nucleic acid was either cDNA or gDNA, and it came from T cells, B-cell-depleted T cells, or PBMCs.

Per the authors' pipeline: Reference gene primer amplification gave estimated nucleated cell counts. The protocol was immunoSEQ multiplex PCR, while the TCRdb copy is restricted to in-frame clones and leaves out a portion. V and J calls and clone size are given by that table; D and trimming were obtained from the DNA. The sample has a few hundred thousand clones; over 75% are singletons. CDR3 size: 14 residues. V was pared by 0 bases and J by 3 bases, with 7 bases between. Germline CDR1 and CDR2: SGDLS and YYNGEE. V gene TRBV9 combines with J gene TRBJ1-5; maybe TRBD1 (5 bases). Sample: peripheral blood. This clonotype was sampled from a man aged 25 to 45 who had recovered from COVID-19. CDR3 in amino acids: CASSVGTHNQPQHF. The CDR3 nucleotides read TGTGCCAGCAGCGTAGGGACACACAATCAGCCCCAGCATTTT.